Listed below are T cell receptor beta chains from one sample, sequenced in a study of CD4 T cells in relation to SARS-CoV-2 and coronaviruses. The assay was immunoSEQ multiplex PCR, and TCRdb's table has in-frame clones only and misses some. Here the sample spans nearly 30,000 clones, 70% to 85% being singletons. These receptors lack a known antigen. The sequenced sample consisted of CD4+ T cells from PBMCs, cultured in vitro. Receptors were obtained from a human donor in good health. Each CDR3 is given with its conserved first and last residue. Fields, in order: D gene, J gene, clone size, V gene, CDR3 length, CDR3 protein, CDR3 DNA. A D gene is named only where the DNA matches it firmly. Clone size is given for some rows only: seen once, a few or many times, or a class if the clone is expanded.

d_gene: TRBD2; j_gene: TRBJ2-1; abundance: once; v_gene: TRBV7-8; len: 18; CDR3aa: CASSLGTSGSFGTDEQFF; CDR3nt: TGTGCCAGCAGCTTAGGGACTAGCGGGAGTTTTGGGACAGATGAGCAGTTCTTC
d_gene: .; j_gene: TRBJ1-3; abundance: .; v_gene: TRBV4-1; len: 17; CDR3aa: CASSQELPGVGGNTIYF; CDR3nt: TGCGCCAGCAGCCAAGAGTTGCCGGGCGTGGGGGGAAACACCATATATTTT
d_gene: .; j_gene: TRBJ2-3; abundance: .; v_gene: TRBV9; len: 16; CDR3aa: CASSVRMRGRGDTQYF; CDR3nt: TGTGCCAGCAGCGTAAGGATGCGGGGACGTGGAGATACGCAGTATTTT
d_gene: .; j_gene: TRBJ1-2; abundance: .; v_gene: TRBV2; len: 14; CDR3aa: CASSEGLRGVGYTF; CDR3nt: TGTGCCAGCAGTGAAGGTCTCCGAGGGGTTGGCTACACCTTC
d_gene: .; j_gene: TRBJ2-7; abundance: .; v_gene: TRBV5-1; len: 16; CDR3aa: CASSLGPGLDLREQYF; CDR3nt: TGCGCCAGCAGCTTGGGGCCGGGACTTGACCTACGAGAGCAGTACTTC
d_gene: .; j_gene: TRBJ2-3; abundance: .; v_gene: TRBV7-9; len: 14; CDR3aa: CASSFDRSTDTQYF; CDR3nt: TGTGCCAGCAGCTTTGACAGGTCCACAGATACGCAGTATTTT
d_gene: .; j_gene: TRBJ2-3; abundance: .; v_gene: TRBV4-1; len: 14; CDR3aa: CASNSPPRGDTQYF; CDR3nt: TGCGCCAGCAATTCCCCACCCAGAGGAGATACGCAGTATTTT
d_gene: .; j_gene: TRBJ1-2; abundance: .; v_gene: TRBV18; len: 13; CDR3aa: CASSPFDGYGYTF; CDR3nt: TGTGCCAGCTCACCATTCGACGGGTATGGCTACACCTTC
d_gene: TRBD1; j_gene: TRBJ2-1; abundance: .; v_gene: TRBV9; len: 15; CDR3aa: CASSVVGGPGHEQFF; CDR3nt: TGTGCCAGCAGCGTAGTAGGGGGCCCGGGGCATGAGCAGTTCTTC
d_gene: TRBD1; j_gene: TRBJ1-2; abundance: .; v_gene: TRBV10-3; len: 12; CDR3aa: CAVQGDNYGYTF; CDR3nt: TGTGCCGTACAGGGGGATAACTATGGCTACACCTTC
d_gene: TRBD2; j_gene: TRBJ2-1; abundance: .; v_gene: TRBV19; len: 19; CDR3aa: CASSISGGARSGRSGEQFF; CDR3nt: TGTGCCAGTAGTATATCCGGGGGGGCTAGGAGCGGGAGATCAGGTGAGCAGTTCTTC
d_gene: TRBD2; j_gene: TRBJ2-1; abundance: .; v_gene: TRBV11-3; len: 15; CDR3aa: CASSFPQREYNEQFF; CDR3nt: TGTGCCAGCAGCTTTCCCCAGCGGGAGTACAATGAGCAGTTCTTC
d_gene: TRBD1; j_gene: TRBJ1-5; abundance: .; v_gene: TRBV6-5; len: 14; CDR3aa: CASGPQGSNQPQHF; CDR3nt: TGTGCCAGCGGGCCACAGGGGAGCAATCAGCCCCAGCATTTT
d_gene: TRBD2; j_gene: TRBJ2-1; abundance: .; v_gene: TRBV5-4; len: 16; CDR3aa: CASSLGLAGSHNEQFF; CDR3nt: TGTGCCAGCAGCTTGGGGCTAGCGGGGTCTCACAATGAGCAGTTCTTC
d_gene: TRBD1; j_gene: TRBJ2-2; abundance: few; v_gene: TRBV28; len: 13; CDR3aa: CASRDRGAGELFF; CDR3nt: TGTGCCAGCAGGGACAGGGGCGCCGGGGAGCTGTTTTTT
d_gene: .; j_gene: TRBJ1-6; abundance: .; v_gene: TRBV3-1/TRBV3-2; len: 15; CDR3aa: CASSQGSSYNSPLHF; CDR3nt: TGTGCCAGCAGCCAAGGTAGCTCCTATAATTCACCCCTCCACTTT
d_gene: .; j_gene: TRBJ1-1; abundance: once; v_gene: TRBV3-1/TRBV3-2; len: 14; CDR3aa: CASSQDYLNTEAFF; CDR3nt: TGTGCCAGCAGCCAAGACTACTTGAACACTGAAGCTTTCTTT
d_gene: TRBD1; j_gene: TRBJ1-2; abundance: few; v_gene: TRBV7-2; len: 15; CDR3aa: CASSSSPQGNYGYTF; CDR3nt: TGTGCCAGCAGCTCCTCCCCACAGGGGAACTATGGCTACACCTTC
d_gene: .; j_gene: TRBJ2-1; abundance: .; v_gene: TRBV7-3; len: 14; CDR3aa: CASSLMHRVNEQFF; CDR3nt: TGTGCCAGCAGCTTGATGCATAGGGTCAATGAGCAGTTCTTC
d_gene: .; j_gene: TRBJ1-1; abundance: .; v_gene: TRBV7-3; len: 13; CDR3aa: CASSLTANTEAFF; CDR3nt: TGTGCCAGCAGCTTGACAGCGAACACTGAAGCTTTCTTT